One and the same sample provided the 30 T cell receptor beta chains below, sequenced in a study of CD8 T cells in ankylosing spondylitis. TCRdb redid the calling of the 5' RACE reads with MiXCR, one entry per CDR3 protein. Of a few hundred thousand distinct CDR3 sequences listed, 10% to 15% are singletons. Study results and caveats: For ankylosing spondylitis blood, a TCR beta motif of 7 or 8 highly homologous variants appeared characteristic.

Their target antigens are unknown. The specimen was blood, either unsorted or a sorted T cell fraction (not recorded which). The receptor set was obtained from a male donor with ankylosing spondylitis.

The genes are TRBV5-1 and TRBJ1-4; the D is unclear. V gave up 2 bases and J gave up 5 bases, with 10 bases separating them. The germline gives CDR1 SGHRS, CDR2 YFSETQ. CDR3 length: 14 residues. Here the CDR3 DNA reads TGCGCCAGCAGCTTAGAACCGGGAAATGAAAAACTGTTTTTT. It specifies CASSLEPGNEKLFF.

The sample holds a few counts of this clonotype. The chain joins TRBV4-1 to TRBJ2-7; 9 nucleotides align to TRBD2. This CDR3 comprises 14 residues. From germline, CDR1 is MGHRA and CDR2 YSYEKL. V lost 4 bases to trimming and J lost 2 bases; unmatched junction nucleotides: 3. Here the CDR3 DNA reads TGCGCCAGCAGCCCGCGGGAGGGAGCCTACGAGCAGTACTTC. This gives the protein CASSPREGAYEQYF.

The rearrangement joins TRBV5-6 to TRBJ2-1; D is undetermined. The ends were cut back, 4 bases at V and 0 bases at J, with 11 bases in the middle. CDR3 size: 15 residues. Germline CDR1 reads SGHDT; CDR2 reads YYEEEE. The CDR3 sequence is CASSPQWSSYNEQFF. Written as DNA, the CDR3 is TGTGCCAGCAGCCCCCAGTGGAGCTCCTACAATGAGCAGTTCTTC.

The chain is built from TRBV30 and TRBJ1-4, with D perhaps TRBD1 (5 bases). Looked up from germline, CDR1 is GTSNPN and CDR2 is SVGIG (reference sequence). V dropped 4 bases and J dropped 3 bases, with 18 bases sitting between them. The CDR3 extends over 16 amino acids. As DNA, the CDR3 is TGTGCCTGGACCGCAGTTCGGGGGGAAGCTAATGAAAAACTGTTTTTT. Amino acids: CAWTAVRGEANEKLFF. Combining the CDR3 with reference TRBV30 and TRBJ1-4 gives the whole variable domain SQTIHQWPATLVQPVGSPLSLECTVEGTSNPNLYWYRQAAGRGLQLLFYSVGIGQISSEVPQNLSASRPQDRQFILSSKKLLLSDSGFYLCAWTAVRGEANEKLFFGSGTQLSVL.

This clonotype was seen a handful of times. Mismatch with germline at one junction end may stem from a read error. V gene TRBV29-1 combines with J gene TRBJ2-5; the D gene is possibly TRBD2 (6 bases). Germline lookup yields CDR1 SQVTM and CDR2 ANQGSEA. The CDR3 loop spans 13 amino acids. The chain's CDR3 is CSVEGEGGKTQYF. As DNA, the CDR3 is TGCAGCGTCGAAGGGGAAGGAGGGAAGACCCAGTACTTC. Based on the CDR3 plus reference TRBV29-1 and TRBJ2-5, the full variable domain is SAVISQKPSRDICQRGTSLTIQCQVDSQVTMMFWYRQQPGQSLTLIATANQGSEATYESGFVIDKFPISRPNLTFSTLTVSNMSPEDSSIYLCSVEGEGGKTQYFGPGTRLLVL.

The chain combines TRBV5-6 with TRBJ1-2, with 7 bases fitting TRBD1. V shed 4 bases and J 4 bases; nucleotides not matched to a gene: 7. Germline V gives CDR1 SGHDT, CDR2 YYEEEE. The CDR3 extends over 14 amino acids. The CDR3 region has the DNA TGTGCCAGCAGCGGACAGGCCGGCAGCTATGGCTACACCTTC. Its protein is CASSGQAGSYGYTF.

V gene TRBV9 combines with J gene TRBJ2-1; 7 bases align to TRBD2. J gave up 3 bases and V 0 bases, and 3 bases lay outside the gene matches. Germline V lookup: CDR1 SGDLS, CDR2 YYNGEE. The CDR3 is 15 residues long. The CDR3 sequence: CASSVDGGNYNEQFF. DNA of the CDR3: TGTGCCAGCAGCGTAGACGGGGGGAACTACAATGAGCAGTTCTTC.

Only a few counts were recorded for this clonotype. The V and J genes are TRBV20-1 and TRBJ2-7, with 9 bases that match TRBD1. Germline loops: CDR1 DFQATT, CDR2 SNEGSKA (reference sequence). CDR3 length: 12 amino acids. V shed 5 bases and J 5 bases; nucleotides not matched to a gene: 4. CDR3 in DNA: TGCAGTGCTGGGACAGGGTGGGACGAGCAGTACTTC. It is translated as CSAGTGWDEQYF.

This clonotype was picked up a small number of times. The chain has TRBV5-1 and TRBJ2-2; tentatively, D is TRBD1 (5 bases). Trimming removed 0 bases at V and 0 bases at J, with 9 bases between. Per the germline V gene, CDR1 is SGHRS and CDR2 is YFSETQ. This CDR3 is built from 16 residues. The CDR3 bases are TGCGCCAGCAGCTTGGCTCGACAGTCGAACACCGGGGAGCTGTTTTTT. Its translation: CASSLARQSNTGELFF.

V and J are TRBV5-1 and TRBJ2-4; D is possibly TRBD2 (5 bases). The CDR3 totals 11 residues. Germline V CDR1 and CDR2: SGHRS, YFSETQ. Deletions cut 1 base from V and 11 bases from J, with 7 bases between. CDR3 bases: TGCGCCAGCAGCTTGACTAGACTTCAGTACTTC. It is translated as CASSLTRLQYF.

This clonotype was counted between two and nine times. The chain uses TRBV28 and TRBJ2-2; TRBD2 agrees at 9 bases. The CDR3 sequence is 17 residues long. Germline values: CDR1 MDHEN, CDR2 SYDVKM. The V segment lost 4 bases and the J segment 3 bases; nucleotides outside the gene matches: 9. In DNA form, the CDR3 reads TGTGCCAGCAGTTCCCCGCCCACTAGCGGGCACACCGGGGAGCTGTTTTTT. Protein: CASSSPPTSGHTGELFF.

The V call is TRBV5-6, the J call TRBJ2-7, with unresolved D. This CDR3 has 13 residues. V dropped 2 bases and J dropped 2 bases, with 8 bases sitting between them. Germline V gives CDR1 SGHDT, CDR2 YYEEEE. As DNA, the CDR3 is TGTGCCAGCAGCTTCCGGGTTACCTACGAGCAGTACGTC. Residues: CASSFRVTYEQYV.

The chain recombines TRBV20-1 with TRBJ2-1; 9 positions match TRBD2. V trimming: 1 base; J trimming: 9 bases; junction bases outside the gene matches: 7. The CDR3 is 14 residues long. From germline, CDR1 is DFQATT and CDR2 SNEGSKA (reference sequence). The CDR3: CSARVNSGSFEQFF. CDR3 nucleotides: TGCAGTGCTAGAGTTAATAGCGGGAGTTTTGAGCAGTTCTTC.

The chain carries TRBV11-2 and TRBJ2-1; 7 nucleotides align to TRBD1. Trimming cost V 1 base and J 7 bases; bases outside gene matches: 4. Looked up from germline, CDR1 is SGHAT and CDR2 is FQNNGV. This CDR3 comprises 14 residues. CDR3: CASSLATGWNEQFF. CDR3 bases: TGTGCCAGCAGCTTAGCGACAGGGTGGAATGAGCAGTTCTTC.

The J gene is TRBJ1-2, the V gene TRBV4-1; weak D call: TRBD1 (5 bases). The V gene's germline CDR1 is MGHRA and CDR2 YSYEKL. V lost 0 bases to trimming and J lost 2 bases, with 10 bases between them. The CDR3 covers 15 residues. DNA of the CDR3: TGCGCCAGCAGCCAAGATGGTCAGGGCAACTATGGCTACACCTTC. Translated: CASSQDGQGNYGYTF.

The CDR3 protein is CSAALAQSRQTQYF. CDR3 bases: TGCAGTGCTGCACTAGCACAATCGAGGCAGACCCAGTACTTC. V usage is TRBV20-1 and J usage is TRBJ2-5; D is perhaps TRBD2 (6 bases). The CDR3 totals 14 residues. Between the trimmed V and J ends, which lost 5 bases and 6 bases, there was a span of 19 bases. The V gene's germline CDR1 is DFQATT and CDR2 SNEGSKA (reference sequence).

This chain links TRBV30 with TRBJ2-3; D not certain. Trimming took off 0 bases at V and 2 bases at J, with 15 bases between the two ends. The germline CDR1 and CDR2 sequences are GTSNPN and SVGIG (reference sequence). The CDR3 runs to 16 residues. The CDR3 sequence: CAWSVGIQPNTDTQYF. CDR3 sequence (DNA): TGTGCCTGGAGTGTAGGGATCCAACCTAACACAGATACGCAGTATTTT.

This clonotype turned up a few times. The chain uses TRBV30 and TRBJ2-5; 8 positions agree with TRBD1. V dropped 4 bases and J dropped 4; count of bases not matched to a gene: 11. Germline CDR1 and CDR2: GTSNPN and SVGIG (reference sequence). The CDR3 length is 15 residues. Written as DNA, the CDR3 is TGTGCCTGGACCGGGGAGCAGGGGGCGAGAGAGACCCAGTACTTC. Translation gives CAWTGEQGARETQYF.

This chain joins TRBV9 and TRBJ2-2; D uncertain. Trimming left V 2 bases short and J 7 bases short, with 12 bases between. Looked up from germline, CDR1 is SGDLS and CDR2 is YYNGEE. The CDR3 contains 14 residues. The CDR3 DNA follows: TGTGCCAGCAGCGTGGGCAGTTCCGGCGGGGAGCTGTTTTTT. Its translation is CASSVGSSGGELFF.

This clonotype was seen many times. CDR3 sequence: CASTKTGAENIQYF. CDR3 DNA: TGTGCCAGCACCAAGACAGGGGCGGAAAACATTCAGTACTTC. The gene calls are TRBV11-2 and TRBJ2-4; 8 positions agree with TRBD1. The ends lost 7 bases at V and 5 bases at J; junction bases unmatched: 7. Germline V CDR1 and CDR2: SGHAT, FQNNGV. The CDR3 is 14 amino acids.

The V gene is TRBV5-1, the J gene TRBJ2-2, with D perhaps matching TRBD1 (5 bases). The V gene's germline CDR1 is SGHRS and CDR2 YFSETQ. The ends were cut back, 3 bases at V and 1 base at J, with 16 bases in the middle. CDR3 length: 17 residues. The CDR3 DNA reads TGCGCCAGCAGCTCCGACAGTAATAGAAGGAACACCGGGGAGCTGTTTTTT. It yields the protein CASSSDSNRRNTGELFF.

This clonotype appeared a few times. The chain recombines TRBV4-2 with TRBJ2-1; TRBD2 aligns across 7 bases. Trimming removed 2 bases from V and 8 bases from J; junction bases left unmatched: 3. The CDR3 spans 13 residues. CDR1 is LGHNA and CDR2 is YNFKEQ in the germline V gene. CDR3 region: CASSQRTSDEQFF. In DNA, the CDR3 is TGTGCCAGCAGCCAACGCACTAGCGATGAGCAGTTCTTC.

This clonotype came up a few times. This chain links TRBV2 with TRBJ2-1, with TRBD2 identical over 7 bases. The trim removed 4 bases at V and 5 bases at J, leaving 8 bases unmatched. Per germline, CDR1 SNHLY and CDR2 FYNNEI. The CDR3 runs 15 residues. The CDR3 here is CASSGVLAADNEQFF. For the CDR3, the DNA is TGTGCCAGCAGTGGGGTGCTAGCGGCAGACAATGAGCAGTTCTTC. The whole variable domain, remainder taken from reference TRBV2 and TRBJ2-1, is EPEVTQTPSHQVTQMGQEVILRCVPISNHLYFYWYRQILGQKVEFLVSFYNNEISEKSEIFDDQFSVERPDGSNFTLKIRSTKLEDSAMYFCASSGVLAADNEQFFGPGTRLTVL.

There are a few counts of this clonotype. The chain uses TRBV18 and TRBJ1-2, with D uncertain. There are 12 residues in the CDR3. CDR1 and CDR2 from the germline V gene are KGHSH and LQKENI. Trimming removed 0 bases from V and 4 bases from J, with 3 bases in between. In DNA form, the CDR3 reads TGTGCCAGCTCACCACCGGGCTATGGCTACACCTTC. This sequence encodes CASSPPGYGYTF.

This clonotype was seen only a few times. This chain joins TRBV6-1 and TRBJ1-5; D is uncertain. The V gene's germline CDR1 is MNHNS and CDR2 SASEGT. Trimming took off 5 bases at V and 0 bases at J, with 14 bases between the two ends. The CDR3 runs 16 residues. The CDR3 coding sequence is TGTGCCAGCAGTCGCGGGGAGGGTTATAGCAATCAGCCCCAGCATTTT. Translation gives CASSRGEGYSNQPQHF.

This clonotype was found a few times. The rearrangement uses TRBV5-1 and TRBJ2-4; D unclear. V lost 0 bases to trimming and J lost 5 bases, with 9 bases between them. Germline-derived CDR1 and CDR2 are SGHRS and YFSETQ. The CDR3 length is 14 residues. Here the CDR3 DNA reads TGCGCCAGCAGCTTGGCCTTACAAGAAAACATTCAGTACTTC. It is translated as CASSLALQENIQYF.

The CDR3, as DNA: TGTGCCAGCTCACCACCGACAGGGGCTGAAGCTTTCTTT. Its translation is CASSPPTGAEAFF. The chain recombines TRBV18 with TRBJ1-1; 8 nucleotides align to TRBD1. The CDR3 extends over 13 amino acids. Germline V gene sequence: CDR1 KGHSH, CDR2 LQKENI. The trim removed 0 bases at V and 6 bases at J, leaving 0 bases unmatched.

This clonotype was found a few times. This chain uses TRBV2 with TRBJ2-4; TRBD2 agrees at 8 bases. CDR1 is SNHLY, CDR2 FYNNEI, per germline. The CDR3 runs to 14 residues. V gave up 7 bases and J gave up 6 bases; unmatched junction bases: 8. CDR3 amino acids: CASKTSGGGNIQYF. CDR3 nucleotide sequence: TGTGCCAGCAAAACCTCCGGGGGGGGAAACATTCAGTACTTC.

This clonotype was observed at least ten times. The chain links TRBV11-2 to TRBJ2-3, with D hard to call. Per the germline V gene, CDR1 is SGHAT and CDR2 is FQNNGV. V was shortened by 4 bases and J by 4 bases, with 9 bases between the two germline ends. This CDR3 is 13 amino acids long. The CDR3 DNA reads TGTGCCAGCAGCTCCCTCCGGGCAGATACGCAGTATTTT. Translating gives CASSSLRADTQYF.

This clonotype was observed a few times. The chain carries TRBV24-1 and TRBJ1-2; D perhaps matches TRBD1 (6 bases). CDR3 length: 15 residues. Germline V gene sequence: CDR1 KGHDR, CDR2 SFDVKD. The V and J ends lost 3 bases and 5 bases respectively, with 15 bases between them. In nucleotides, the CDR3 is TGTGCCACCAGTGATAGAGTGACAGGCGATTATGGCTACACCTTC. Translating gives CATSDRVTGDYGYTF.